This T cell receptor (beta chain) stems from a study of CD8 T cells in Susac syndrome. Study in general: Clinically active disease was present in more than five of the sequenced Susac syndrome patients. About 8 of these patients were in remission. When their blood was taken, the Susac syndrome patients had either not yet had any therapy, were taking corticosteroids, or were taking intravenous immunoglobulin alone.

With regard to this clonotype: The antigen remains unidentified.

Per the germline V gene, CDR1 is DFQATT and CDR2 is SNEGSKA (reference sequence). Trimming stripped 7 bases from V and 0 bases from J, with 16 bases between. This CDR3 spans 14 amino acids. Notes on the study in general: Repertoires of Susac syndrome CD4+ T cells lacked clonal expansion.

The CD8+ and CD4+ T cells were isolated magnetically using a negative isolation approach, whereas the TEMRA cells were enriched by FACS. After extraction with the RNeasy kit, about 0.5 to 1 ug of the RNA was reverse transcribed using random hexamers. MiXCR, run by TCRdb on the immunoSEQ multiplex PCR reads, gives a single entry per CDR3 protein. The sample yields some 150,000 distinct CDR3 sequences, over 90% seen once. The chain has TRBV20-1 and TRBJ2-7; D is possibly TRBD2 (6 bases). This sequence originates from a human donor with Susac syndrome. The source material was CD4+ T cells from PBMCs. The CDR3 sequence is CSVSVQGLSYEQYF. DNA of the CDR3: TGCAGTGTCAGCGTCCAGGGACTCTCCTACGAGCAGTACTTC.